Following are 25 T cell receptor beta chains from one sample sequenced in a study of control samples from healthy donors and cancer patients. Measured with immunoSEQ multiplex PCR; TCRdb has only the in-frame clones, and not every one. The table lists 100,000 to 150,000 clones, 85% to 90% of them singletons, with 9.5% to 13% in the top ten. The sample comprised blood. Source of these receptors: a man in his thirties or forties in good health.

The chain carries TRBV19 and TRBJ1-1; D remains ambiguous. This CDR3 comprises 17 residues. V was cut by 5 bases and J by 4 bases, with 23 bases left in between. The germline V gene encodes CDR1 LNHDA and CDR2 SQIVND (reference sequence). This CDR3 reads CASSPSVGYLGGTEAFF. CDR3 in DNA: TGTGCCAGTAGTCCCAGCGTAGGTTATCTGGGCGGCACTGAAGCTTTCTTT.

The CDR3 protein is CASSTRDERYGYTF. The CDR3 DNA reads as TGTGCCAGCAGTACCCGGGACGAGCGCTATGGCTACACCTTC. The chain uses TRBV6-5 and TRBJ1-2; a weak D match, TRBD1 (5 bases). This CDR3 is 14 amino acids long. The germline V gene has CDR1 MNHEY and CDR2 SVGAGI. Trimming shortened V by 5 bases and J by 4 bases, and 14 bases separated the two germline ends.

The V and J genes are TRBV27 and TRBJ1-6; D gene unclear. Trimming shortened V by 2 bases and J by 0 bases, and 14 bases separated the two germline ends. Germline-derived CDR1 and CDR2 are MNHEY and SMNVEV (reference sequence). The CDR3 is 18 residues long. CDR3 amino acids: CASSLPTEPSSYNSPLHF. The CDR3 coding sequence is TGTGCCAGCAGTTTACCTACAGAACCTAGCTCCTATAATTCACCCCTCCACTTT.

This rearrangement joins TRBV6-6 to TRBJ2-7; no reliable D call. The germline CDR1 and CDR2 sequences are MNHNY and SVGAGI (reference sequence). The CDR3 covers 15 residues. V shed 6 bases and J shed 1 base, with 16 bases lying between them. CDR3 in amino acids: CASSLGLDLSYEQYF. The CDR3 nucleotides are TGTGCCAGCAGCCTTGGATTAGACCTTTCCTACGAGCAGTACTTC.

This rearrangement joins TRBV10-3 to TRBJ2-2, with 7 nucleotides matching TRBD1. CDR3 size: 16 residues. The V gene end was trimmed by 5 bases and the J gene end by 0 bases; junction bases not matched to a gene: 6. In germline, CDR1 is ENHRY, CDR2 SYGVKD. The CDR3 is CAISSKDRTNTGELFF. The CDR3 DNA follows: TGTGCCATCAGTTCGAAGGACAGGACGAACACCGGGGAGCTGTTTTTT.

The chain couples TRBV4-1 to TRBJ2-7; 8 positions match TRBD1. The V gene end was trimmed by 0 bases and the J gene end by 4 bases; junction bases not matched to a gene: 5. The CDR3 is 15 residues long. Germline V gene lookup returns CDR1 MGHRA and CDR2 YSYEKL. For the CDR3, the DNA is TGCGCCAGCAGCCAAGACTGGCAGGGGGCTTACGAGCAGTACGTC. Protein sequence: CASSQDWQGAYEQYV.

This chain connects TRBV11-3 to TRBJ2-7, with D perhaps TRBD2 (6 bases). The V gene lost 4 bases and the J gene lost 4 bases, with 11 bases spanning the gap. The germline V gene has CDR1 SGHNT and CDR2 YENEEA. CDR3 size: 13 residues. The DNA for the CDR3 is TGTGCCAGCAGCTCCCCGGGGGAGTACGAGCAGTACTTC. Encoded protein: CASSSPGEYEQYF.

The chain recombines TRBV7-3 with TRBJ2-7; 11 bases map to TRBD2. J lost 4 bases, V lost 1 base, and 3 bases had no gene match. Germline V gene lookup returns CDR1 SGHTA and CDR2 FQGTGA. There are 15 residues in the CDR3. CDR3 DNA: TGTGCCAGCAGCTTAAGTAGCGGGGGGGCGTACGAGCAGTACTTC. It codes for CASSLSSGGAYEQYF.

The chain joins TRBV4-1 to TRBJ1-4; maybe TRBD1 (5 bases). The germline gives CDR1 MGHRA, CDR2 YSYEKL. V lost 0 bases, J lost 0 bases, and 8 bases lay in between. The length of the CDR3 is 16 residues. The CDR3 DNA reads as TGCGCCAGCAGCCAAGATAGGGGCTCAACTAATGAAAAACTGTTTTTT. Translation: CASSQDRGSTNEKLFF.

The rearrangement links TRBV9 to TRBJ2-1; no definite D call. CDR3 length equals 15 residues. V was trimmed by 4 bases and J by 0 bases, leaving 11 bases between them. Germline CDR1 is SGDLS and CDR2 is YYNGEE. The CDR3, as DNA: TGTGCCAGCAGCCCGCGTTTGGGCTCCTACAATGAGCAGTTCTTC. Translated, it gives CASSPRLGSYNEQFF.

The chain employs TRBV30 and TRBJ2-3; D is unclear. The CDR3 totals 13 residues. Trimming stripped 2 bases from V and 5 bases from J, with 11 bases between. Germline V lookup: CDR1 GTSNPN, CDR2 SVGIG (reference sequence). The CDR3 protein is CAWSRNPRDTQYF. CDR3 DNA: TGTGCCTGGAGTAGAAATCCTAGAGATACGCAGTATTTT.

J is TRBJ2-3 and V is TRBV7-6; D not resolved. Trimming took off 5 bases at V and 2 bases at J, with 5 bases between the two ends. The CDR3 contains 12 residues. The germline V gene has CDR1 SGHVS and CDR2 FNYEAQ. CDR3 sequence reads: CASSIHTDTQYF. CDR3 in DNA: TGTGCCAGCAGCATCCACACAGATACGCAGTATTTT.

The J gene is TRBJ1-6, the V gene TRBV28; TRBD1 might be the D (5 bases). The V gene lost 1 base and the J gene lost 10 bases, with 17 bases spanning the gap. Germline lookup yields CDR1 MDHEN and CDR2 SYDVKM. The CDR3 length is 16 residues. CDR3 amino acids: CASSLSGGDYRSPLHF. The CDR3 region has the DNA TGTGCCAGCAGTTTATCGGGGGGGGACTATAGATCACCCCTCCACTTT.

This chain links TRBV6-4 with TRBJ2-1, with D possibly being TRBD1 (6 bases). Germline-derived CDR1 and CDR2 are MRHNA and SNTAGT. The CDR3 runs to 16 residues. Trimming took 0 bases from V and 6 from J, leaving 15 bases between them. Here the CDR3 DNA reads TGTGCCAGCAGTGACTCGAGCAGGGGAAGGGGCAATGAGCAGTTCTTC. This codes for CASSDSSRGRGNEQFF.

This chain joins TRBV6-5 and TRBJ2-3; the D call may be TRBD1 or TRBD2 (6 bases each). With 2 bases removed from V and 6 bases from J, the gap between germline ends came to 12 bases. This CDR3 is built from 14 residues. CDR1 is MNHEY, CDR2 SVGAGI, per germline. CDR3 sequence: CASSYVQGRDTQYF. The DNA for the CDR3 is TGTGCCAGCAGTTACGTCCAGGGGAGGGATACGCAGTATTTT.

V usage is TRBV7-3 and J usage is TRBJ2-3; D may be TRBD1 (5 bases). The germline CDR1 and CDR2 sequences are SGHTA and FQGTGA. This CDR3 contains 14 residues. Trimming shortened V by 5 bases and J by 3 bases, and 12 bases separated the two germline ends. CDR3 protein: CASSQGGQTDTQYF. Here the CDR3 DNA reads TGTGCCAGCAGCCAGGGCGGACAAACAGATACGCAGTATTTT. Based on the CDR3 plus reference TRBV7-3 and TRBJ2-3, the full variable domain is GAGVSQTPSNKVTEKGKYVELRCDPISGHTALYWYRQSLGQGPEFLIYFQGTGAADDSGLPNDRFFAVRPEGSVSTLKIQRTERGDSAVYLCASSQGGQTDTQYFGPGTRLTVL.

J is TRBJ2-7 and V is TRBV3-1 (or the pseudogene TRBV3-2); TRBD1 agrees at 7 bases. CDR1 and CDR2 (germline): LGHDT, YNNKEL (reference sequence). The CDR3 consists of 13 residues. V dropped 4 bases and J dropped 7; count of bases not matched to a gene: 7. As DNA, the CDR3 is TGTGCCAGCAGCCCGGGACAGTGGAAGGAGCAGTACTTC. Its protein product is CASSPGQWKEQYF.

The DNA of the CDR3 is TGTGCCAGCAGCCAAGATACGAGAGGATACGGAACCGGGGAGCTGTTTTTT. This codes for CASSQDTRGYGTGELFF. The V and J genes are TRBV4-2 and TRBJ2-2; D call uncertain. V was cut by 0 bases and J by 5 bases, with 16 bases left in between. From germline, CDR1 is LGHNA and CDR2 YNFKEQ. The length of the CDR3 is 17 residues.

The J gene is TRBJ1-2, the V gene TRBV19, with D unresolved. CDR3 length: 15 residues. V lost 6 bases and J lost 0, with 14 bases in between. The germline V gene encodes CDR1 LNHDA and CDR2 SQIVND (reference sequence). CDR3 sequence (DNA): TGTGCCAGTAGGACTCACTCCCCACCTAACTATGGCTACACCTTC. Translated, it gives CASRTHSPPNYGYTF.

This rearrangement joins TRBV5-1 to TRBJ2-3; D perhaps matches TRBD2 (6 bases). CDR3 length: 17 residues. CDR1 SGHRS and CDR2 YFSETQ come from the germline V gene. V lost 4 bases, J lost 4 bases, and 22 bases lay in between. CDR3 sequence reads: CASSAGTLPGAADTQYF. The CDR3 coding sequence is TGCGCCAGCAGCGCGGGGACTCTCCCGGGCGCTGCAGATACGCAGTATTTT.

For the CDR3, the DNA is TGTGCCAGCAGCACCGACGACTACGAGCAGTACTTC. Protein product: CASSTDDYEQYF. This chain uses TRBV7-9 with TRBJ2-7; no reliable D call. The CDR3 loop spans 12 amino acids. The V end lost 5 bases, the J end lost 3 bases, and 8 bases lay between the germline ends. The germline CDR1 and CDR2 sequences are SEHNR and FQNEAQ (reference sequence).

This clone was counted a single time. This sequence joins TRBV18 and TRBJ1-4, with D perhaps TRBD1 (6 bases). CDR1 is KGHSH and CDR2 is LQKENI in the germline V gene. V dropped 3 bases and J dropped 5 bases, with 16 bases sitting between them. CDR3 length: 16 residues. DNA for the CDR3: TGTGCCAGCTCACCGTCCGCCGGGAGGGGGAATGAAAAACTGTTTTTT. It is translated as CASSPSAGRGNEKLFF.

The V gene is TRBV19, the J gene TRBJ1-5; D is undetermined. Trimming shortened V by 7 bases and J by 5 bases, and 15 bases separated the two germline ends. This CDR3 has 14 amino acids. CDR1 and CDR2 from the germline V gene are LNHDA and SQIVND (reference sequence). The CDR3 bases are TGTGCCAGTATGGGCACCCCCGAGCATCAGCCCCAGCATTTT. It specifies CASMGTPEHQPQHF.

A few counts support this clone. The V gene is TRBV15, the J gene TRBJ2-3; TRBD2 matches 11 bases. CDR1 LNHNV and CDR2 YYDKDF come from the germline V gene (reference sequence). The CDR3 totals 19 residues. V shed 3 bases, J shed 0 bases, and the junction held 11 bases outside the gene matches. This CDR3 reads CATSSSVASGGRSTDTQYF. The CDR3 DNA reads TGTGCCACCAGCAGCTCGGTGGCTAGCGGGGGGCGGAGCACAGATACGCAGTATTTT.

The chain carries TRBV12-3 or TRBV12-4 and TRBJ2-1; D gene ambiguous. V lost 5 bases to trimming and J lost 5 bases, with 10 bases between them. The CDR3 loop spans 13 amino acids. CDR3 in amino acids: CASSQLKNNEQFF. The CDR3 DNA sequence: TGTGCCAGCAGTCAACTTAAGAACAATGAGCAGTTCTTC.